Shown below are 7 T cell receptor beta chains from a single sample sequenced in a study of CD8 T cells in ankylosing spondylitis. General study results and limits: For ankylosing spondylitis blood, a TCR beta motif of about eight highly homologous variants appeared characteristic.

These TCRs' antigens remain unknown. Via MiXCR, TCRdb re-called the 5' RACE reads, giving one row per CDR3 protein. The repertoire includes around 490,000 distinct CDR3 sequences, over 4% of them detected once, and roughly 3.3% sits in the top ten. The sequenced sample consisted of blood, either unsorted or a sorted T cell fraction (not recorded which). The source is a male donor with ankylosing spondylitis.

This clonotype was picked up a small number of times. The chain carries TRBV4-1 and TRBJ2-7; 10 positions agree with TRBD1. Per germline, CDR1 MGHRA and CDR2 YSYEKL. The V and J ends lost 1 base and 0 bases, in that order; junction bases with no gene match: 6. The CDR3 is 17 residues long. The CDR3, as DNA: TGCGCCAGCAGCCAAGGCAGGGGACAGGGGCTCTCCTACGAGCAGTACTTC. This encodes CASSQGRGQGLSYEQYF.

The V call is TRBV9, the J call TRBJ1-1, with D possibly matching TRBD1 (5 bases). The CDR3 extends over 15 amino acids. Germline V gene lookup returns CDR1 SGDLS and CDR2 YYNGEE. Trimming shortened V by 0 bases and J by 5 bases, and 14 bases separated the two germline ends. CDR3 coding DNA: TGTGCCAGCAGCGTAGAATCTTTCCCAGGGACTGAAGCTTTCTTT. This encodes CASSVESFPGTEAFF.

This clonotype has a count of ten or more. The chain uses TRBV20-1 and TRBJ2-2; 9 bases agree with TRBD1. Per the germline V gene, CDR1 is DFQATT and CDR2 is SNEGSKA (reference sequence). The V and J ends lost 6 bases and 1 base, in that order; junction bases with no gene match: 3. The CDR3 loop spans 14 amino acids. In DNA form, the CDR3 reads TGCAGTGCCAACAGGGGGCAGAACACCGGGGAGCTGTTTTTT. Its protein product is CSANRGQNTGELFF.

The sample holds many counts of this clonotype. V is TRBV29-1 and J is TRBJ2-5, with 7 positions matching TRBD1. The CDR3 covers 14 residues. V gave up 1 base and J gave up 3 bases; unmatched junction bases: 5. The germline V gene has CDR1 SQVTM and CDR2 ANQGSEA. The CDR3 bases are TGCAGCGTTGAAGGCCAGGGGGAAAAAGAGACCCAGTACTTC. Its translation is CSVEGQGEKETQYF.

This clonotype has at least ten counts. The CDR3 protein is CIPGRLADGYTF. CDR3 coding DNA: TGCATCCCGGGGCGTCTGGCTGATGGCTACACCTTC. The gene calls are TRBV20-1 and TRBJ1-2, with a tentative D call TRBD1 (5 bases). Germline CDR1 and CDR2: DFQATT and SNEGSKA (reference sequence). The CDR3 sequence is 12 residues long.

The genes are TRBV18 and TRBJ1-1, with TRBD1 as a possible D gene (5 bases). Germline CDR1 KGHSH, CDR2 LQKENI. The germline V and J ends were trimmed by 4 bases and 8 bases, with 11 bases remaining between them. The CDR3 totals 12 residues. CDR3 DNA sequence: TGTGCCAGCTCACTGTCATCAGGGGAAGCTTTCTTT. This codes for CASSLSSGEAFF. The full variable domain, in which reference TRBV18 and TRBJ1-1 provide the parts outside the CDR3, is NAGVMQNPRHLVRRRGQEARLRCSPMKGHSHVYWYRQLPEEGLKFMVYLQKENIIDESGMPKERFSAEFPKEGPSILRIQQVVRGDSAAYFCASSLSSGEAFFGQGTRLTVV.

This clonotype showed up many times. The chain links TRBV5-1 to TRBJ1-4; TRBD1 is a possible D gene (6 bases). The length of the CDR3 is 15 residues. Looked up from germline, CDR1 is SGHRS and CDR2 is YFSETQ. Trimming stripped 4 bases from V and 7 bases from J, with 17 bases between. CDR3 in DNA: TGCGCCAGCAGCCCCAATACAGGGCGGAGTGAAAAACTGTTTTTT. It encodes CASSPNTGRSEKLFF.